This T cell receptor (beta chain) stems from a study of blood T cells in healthy people across ages. A second PCR, run for about 7 to 11 cycles, used a sample-barcoded 5' primer plus a J-beta primer mix. TCRdb reprocessed the 5' RACE reads with MiXCR, giving one entry per CDR3 protein. The table has about 1,000,000 distinct CDR3 sequences, over 35% seen once; the top ten hold about 19%. This clonotype was picked up a small number of times. Germline CDR1 is MDHEN and CDR2 is SYDVKM. Trimming removed 8 bases from V and 2 bases from J, with 12 bases in between. The CDR3 totals 13 residues. This sequence was found in a woman aged 60 to 75 in good health. The sequenced material came from blood. The chain combines TRBV28 with TRBJ1-2; a possible D gene is TRBD1 (5 bases). The CDR3 region has the DNA TGTGCCAGCGTGGGGGGGTCCAACTATGGCTACACCTTC. This translates into CASVGGSNYGYTF.